The present TCR beta chain was sequenced within a study of blood T cell repertoires in COVID-19. Study background: Whether acute or convalescent, the COVID-19 samples came from the United States, Italy and Spain. T cells, B-cell-depleted T cells, or PBMCs provided the cDNA or gDNA that served as material.

As processed by the authors: The authors estimated nucleated cell counts from reference gene primer amplification. TCRdb's table, derived via immunoSEQ multiplex PCR, lists solely in-frame clones and lacks some. V and J calls and clone size follow that table, whereas D and trimming were derived from the DNA. Of under 200,000 clones in the sample, roughly 84% were seen once. The sample consisted of peripheral blood. This sequence originates from a woman aged 60-75 years with acute or convalescent COVID-19.

The CDR3 loop reads CASSLGEGVNTEAFF. Here the CDR3 DNA reads TGTGCCAGCAGCTTGGGCGAGGGCGTGAACACTGAAGCTTTCTTT. The chain combines TRBV5-8 with TRBJ1-1; D uncertain. Germline lookup yields CDR1 SGHTS and CDR2 YDEGEE. This CDR3 is built from 15 residues. V dropped 0 bases and J dropped 0 bases, with 9 bases sitting between them.